Listed here are 30 T cell receptor beta chains from one sample, sequenced in a study of blood T cell repertoires in COVID-19. Measured with immunoSEQ multiplex PCR; TCRdb has only the in-frame clones, and not every one. The sample has 150,000 to 200,000 clones, 83% seen once. The sequencing sample was made of peripheral blood. The source of these receptors is a woman in her 70s with COVID-19, enrolled during active disease.

In this sample, this clone turned up a few times. The rearrangement joins TRBV28 to TRBJ1-3, with D possibly TRBD1 on 6 matching bases. Germline CDR1 and CDR2: MDHEN and SYDVKM. The CDR3 extends over 18 amino acids. V was cut by 4 bases and J by 0 bases, with 19 bases left in between. The CDR3, as DNA: TGTGCCAGCAGTTATTATACAGGGAGAAAAATCTCTGGAAACACCATATATTTT. Its protein is CASSYYTGRKISGNTIYF.

The chain uses TRBV30 and TRBJ1-1; D is unresolved. The length of the CDR3 is 11 residues. Trimming pared 2 bases from V and 11 bases from J, leaving 12 bases between. The V gene's germline CDR1 is GTSNPN and CDR2 SVGIG (reference sequence). Here the CDR3 DNA reads TGTGCCTGGAGTATGAACCGGGAGGCTTTCTTT. It yields the protein CAWSMNREAFF.

CDR3 protein: CASSQTSGRFDEQYF. The CDR3 nucleotides are TGTGCCAGCAGTCAGACTAGCGGGAGATTCGACGAGCAGTACTTC. The chain recombines TRBV7-9 with TRBJ2-7; 12 bases align to TRBD2. Germline V gives CDR1 SEHNR, CDR2 FQNEAQ (reference sequence). J lost 5 bases, V lost 6 bases, and 8 bases had no gene match. CDR3 length equals 15 residues.

The chain links TRBV15 to TRBJ2-3; D unclear. The germline CDR1 and CDR2 sequences are LNHNV and YYDKDF (reference sequence). This CDR3 has 14 amino acids. Trimming pared 4 bases from V and 2 bases from J, leaving 10 bases between. This chain's CDR3 is CATSNPGVTDTQYF. As DNA, the CDR3 is TGTGCCACCAGCAACCCAGGTGTCACAGATACGCAGTATTTT.

The chain employs TRBV3-1 (or the pseudogene TRBV3-2) and TRBJ2-7; the D gene is possibly TRBD1 (6 bases). Germline values: CDR1 LGHDT, CDR2 YNNKEL (reference sequence). The CDR3 sequence is 12 residues long. V was trimmed by 10 bases and J by 3 bases, leaving 13 bases between them. The DNA of the CDR3 is TGTGCCACGATAGACAGGTTCTACGAGCAGTACTTC. It yields the protein CATIDRFYEQYF.

The chain links TRBV27 to TRBJ1-5; TRBD1 matches at 7 bases. J gave up 0 bases and V 6 bases, and 5 bases lay outside the gene matches. The CDR3 loop spans 15 amino acids. Per the germline V gene, CDR1 is MNHEY and CDR2 is SMNVEV (reference sequence). DNA of the CDR3: TGTGCCAGCAGCTCAGACAGGGTTAGCAATCAGCCCCAGCATTTT. Protein sequence: CASSSDRVSNQPQHF.

The chain joins TRBV6-2 or TRBV6-3 to TRBJ2-5, with 8 bases identical to TRBD1. This CDR3 contains 17 residues. The trim removed 5 bases at V and 3 bases at J, leaving 14 bases unmatched. The germline V gene encodes CDR1 MNHEY and CDR2 SVGEGT. This CDR3 reads CASSPGPGTGGEETQYF. CDR3 DNA: TGTGCCAGCAGTCCCGGCCCGGGTACAGGGGGAGAAGAGACCCAGTACTTC.

The chain carries TRBV29-1 and TRBJ2-1; 9 nucleotides align to TRBD2. The CDR3 spans 14 residues. The germline V gene encodes CDR1 SQVTM and CDR2 ANQGSEA. Trimming took 5 bases from V and 6 from J; bases not matched to a gene: 8. CDR3 sequence reads: CSVYRGGRGNEQFF. As DNA, the CDR3 is TGCAGCGTTTATCGGGGCGGGAGGGGCAATGAGCAGTTCTTC.

The chain couples TRBV2 to TRBJ1-2; 7 bases match TRBD1. CDR3 length equals 12 residues. With 6 bases clipped from V and 4 bases from J, the junction kept 2 bases outside the gene matches. Germline lookup yields CDR1 SNHLY and CDR2 FYNNEI. The CDR3 DNA reads as TGTGCCAGCAGACAGGGGAGCTATGGCTACACCTTC. Amino acid sequence: CASRQGSYGYTF.

This chain joins TRBV24-1 and TRBJ2-3; 8 positions match TRBD1. Germline CDR1 is KGHDR and CDR2 is SFDVKD. The CDR3 has 16 residues. V was clipped by 4 bases and J by 1 base; unmatched bases: 6. CDR3 DNA sequence: TGTGCCACCAGTGAGACCGGGACAGGTCGCACAGATACGCAGTATTTT. Amino acids: CATSETGTGRTDTQYF.

The V and J genes are TRBV14 and TRBJ2-2, with D uncertain. This CDR3 contains 14 residues. Looked up from germline, CDR1 is SGHDN and CDR2 is FVKESK. Trimming cost V 0 bases and J 5 bases, with 7 bases left between them. As DNA, the CDR3 is TGTGCCAGCAGCCAAGAATTCAGGACCGGGGAGCTGTTTTTT. Translated, it gives CASSQEFRTGELFF.

The V and J genes are TRBV30 and TRBJ2-3; 12 nucleotides align to TRBD2. The CDR3 contains 15 residues. The germline gives CDR1 GTSNPN, CDR2 SVGIG (reference sequence). The V gene end was trimmed by 2 bases and the J gene end by 4 bases; junction bases not matched to a gene: 4. The CDR3 loop is CAWSRLAGVSDTQYF. CDR3 nucleotide sequence: TGTGCCTGGAGTCGACTAGCGGGAGTATCAGATACGCAGTATTTT.

The chain combines TRBV7-2 with TRBJ1-1; 8 bases match TRBD1. With 5 bases clipped from V and 5 bases from J, the junction kept 7 bases outside the gene matches. This CDR3 is 14 amino acids long. The germline V gene encodes CDR1 SGHTA and CDR2 FQGNSA. The chain's CDR3 is CASSARQGSTEAFF. In DNA form, the CDR3 reads TGTGCCAGCAGCGCCAGACAGGGGAGTACTGAAGCTTTCTTT.

The chain uses TRBV18 and TRBJ1-1; 10 bases are a match to TRBD1. Per the germline V gene, CDR1 is KGHSH and CDR2 is LQKENI. The V and J ends lost 4 bases and 7 bases, in that order; junction bases with no gene match: 12. The CDR3 length is 16 residues. The CDR3 is CASSRQGAGGNGEAFF. DNA of the CDR3: TGTGCCAGCTCACGACAGGGGGCTGGGGGAAATGGTGAAGCTTTCTTT. Variable domain in full (rest from reference TRBV18 and TRBJ1-1): NAGVMQNPRHLVRRRGQEARLRCSPMKGHSHVYWYRQLPEEGLKFMVYLQKENIIDESGMPKERFSAEFPKEGPSILRIQQVVRGDSAAYFCASSRQGAGGNGEAFFGQGTRLTVV.

This chain joins TRBV5-1 and TRBJ2-3, with 9 bases that match TRBD1. CDR1 is SGHRS and CDR2 is YFSETQ in the germline V gene. This CDR3 is built from 16 residues. With 0 bases clipped from V and 5 bases from J, the junction kept 7 bases outside the gene matches. The CDR3 DNA follows: TGCGCCAGCAGCTTGGCCCTGACAGGGGGGCAAGATACGCAGTATTTT. It is translated as CASSLALTGGQDTQYF.

The rearrangement links TRBV5-1 to TRBJ2-2; D unclear. The V gene's germline CDR1 is SGHRS and CDR2 YFSETQ. Trimming took off 0 bases at V and 0 bases at J, with 6 bases between the two ends. This CDR3 comprises 15 residues. CDR3 nucleotides: TGCGCCAGCAGCTTGGGGAGCGCGAACACCGGGGAGCTGTTTTTT. It codes for CASSLGSANTGELFF.

The chain links TRBV7-2 to TRBJ2-3; 8 bases line up with TRBD1. This CDR3 contains 16 residues. Germline CDR1 is SGHTA and CDR2 is FQGNSA. V was clipped by 5 bases and J by 1 base; unmatched bases: 8. CDR3 nucleotides: TGTGCCAGCAGCCACGGGACAGGCCATGGCACAGATACGCAGTATTTT. It is translated as CASSHGTGHGTDTQYF.

This clone was recorded once. Other DNA sequences in the sample encode the same CDR3. J is TRBJ1-5 and V is TRBV28; D ambiguous. Germline V gene lookup returns CDR1 MDHEN and CDR2 SYDVKM. The CDR3 is 12 amino acids. The V and J ends lost 1 base and 5 bases respectively, with 3 bases between them. The CDR3 is CASSLSYQPQHF. The CDR3, as DNA: TGTGCCAGCAGTTTATCATATCAGCCCCAGCATTTT.

This chain uses TRBV7-2 with TRBJ2-3, with TRBD2 identical over 8 bases. This CDR3 comprises 15 residues. V lost 5 bases and J lost 4; bases outside the gene matches: 8. Germline V gene lookup returns CDR1 SGHTA and CDR2 FQGNSA. CDR3 coding DNA: TGTGCCAGCAGCCTCACCGGGACTAGGCCAGATACGCAGTATTTT. It codes for CASSLTGTRPDTQYF. Full variable domain (missing parts from reference TRBV7-2 and TRBJ2-3): GAGVSQSPSNKVTEKGKDVELRCDPISGHTALYWYRQSLGQGLEFLIYFQGNSAPDKSGLPSDRFSAERTGGSVSTLTIQRTQQEDSAVYLCASSLTGTRPDTQYFGPGTRLTVL.

The chain links TRBV5-4 to TRBJ1-4; D call uncertain. V was clipped by 1 base and J by 11 bases, with 18 bases between them. CDR1 and CDR2 from the germline V gene are SGHNT and YYREEE (reference sequence). The CDR3 totals 15 residues. The CDR3 coding sequence is TGTGCCAGCAGCTTGAAGTCGGGAGAGGTGGATAAACTGTTTTTT. Amino acid sequence: CASSLKSGEVDKLFF.

This chain uses TRBV28 with TRBJ1-5; possibly TRBD1 for D (5 bases). The CDR3 consists of 16 residues. V lost 5 bases and J lost 1, with 15 bases in between. Germline CDR1 MDHEN, CDR2 SYDVKM. CDR3 bases: TGTGCCAGCAGTGTACTACAGGAAACAAGCAATCAGCCCCAGCATTTT. Residues: CASSVLQETSNQPQHF.

J is TRBJ2-6 and V is TRBV11-2, with a tentative D call TRBD1 (5 bases). The V end lost 7 bases, the J end lost 2 bases, and 12 bases lay between the germline ends. The V gene's germline CDR1 is SGHAT and CDR2 FQNNGV. The CDR3 extends over 15 amino acids. CDR3 in amino acids: CASTTLGAGANVLTF. CDR3 bases: TGTGCCAGCACCACCTTAGGGGCTGGGGCCAACGTCCTGACTTTC.

V usage is TRBV7-2 and J usage is TRBJ1-3, with a weak D call TRBD1 (6 bases). In germline, CDR1 is SGHTA, CDR2 FQGNSA. There are 15 residues in the CDR3. Trimming stripped 6 bases from V and 1 base from J, with 13 bases between. CDR3 loop: CASSPSRGSGNTIYF. The CDR3 nucleotides read TGTGCCAGCAGTCCCTCCAGGGGTTCTGGAAACACCATATATTTT.

The chain has TRBV5-1 and TRBJ1-5; 7 bases agree with TRBD1. J gave up 5 bases and V 0 bases, and 11 bases lay outside the gene matches. Germline CDR1 and CDR2: SGHRS and YFSETQ. The CDR3 is made up of 17 amino acids. CDR3 nucleotides: TGCGCCAGCAGCTTGGAAGGGGGCGGAATCGGGGATCAGCCCCAGCATTTT. This sequence encodes CASSLEGGGIGDQPQHF.

This rearrangement joins TRBV27 to TRBJ2-7; 7 bases agree with TRBD1. CDR1 is MNHEY, CDR2 SMNVEV, per germline (reference sequence). V lost 2 bases, J lost 1 base, and 8 bases stayed unmatched. This CDR3 has 16 residues. The CDR3 spells CASSLTGTVSSYEQYF. Here the CDR3 DNA reads TGTGCCAGCAGTTTAACCGGGACAGTATCATCCTACGAGCAGTACTTC.

The chain is built from TRBV6-4 and TRBJ2-1; 8 nucleotides agree with TRBD2. Germline V CDR1 and CDR2: MRHNA, SNTAGT. The CDR3 has 16 residues. With V trimmed by 5 bases and J by 0 bases, 6 bases remained unmatched. CDR3 DNA sequence: TGTGCCAGCAGTTTAGAAGCGGGAGACTCCTACAATGAGCAGTTCTTC. Its protein product is CASSLEAGDSYNEQFF.

This chain joins TRBV5-1 and TRBJ2-1; the match to TRBD2 covers 9 bases. In germline, CDR1 is SGHRS, CDR2 YFSETQ. Losses at the gene ends were 2 bases for V and 6 bases for J; bases not matched to a gene: 3. CDR3 size: 14 residues. CDR3 sequence: CASSFLAGTNEQFF. As DNA, the CDR3 is TGCGCCAGCAGCTTCCTAGCGGGAACCAATGAGCAGTTCTTC.

The rearrangement uses TRBV19 and TRBJ2-1, with D tentatively TRBD2 (5 bases). The CDR3 runs 14 residues. Germline V lookup: CDR1 LNHDA, CDR2 SQIVND (reference sequence). Trimming took off 9 bases at V and 2 bases at J, with 14 bases between the two ends. CDR3 region: CARTKRKPYNEQFF. The CDR3 DNA is TGTGCCAGGACGAAGCGGAAACCCTACAATGAGCAGTTCTTC.

The chain carries TRBV10-3 and TRBJ2-7; possible D gene TRBD1, 6 bases. The V and J ends lost 4 bases and 2 bases respectively, with 6 bases between them. This CDR3 contains 12 residues. The V gene's germline CDR1 is ENHRY and CDR2 SYGVKD. This CDR3 reads CAISGQAYEQYF. CDR3 bases: TGTGCCATCAGTGGACAGGCCTACGAGCAGTACTTC.

For this clone: Compared with germline, one end of the junction differs, possibly owing to a read error. The rearrangement links TRBV28 to TRBJ2-1, with TRBD2 matching over 12 bases. Germline CDR1 reads MDHEN; CDR2 reads SYDVKM. This CDR3 spans 12 amino acids. CDR3 protein: CASSRTSGVILF. DNA for the CDR3: TGTGCCAGCAGCCGGACTAGCGGGGTTATCCTCTTC.